The 25 T cell receptor beta chains in this list originate from one sample, sequenced in a study of identical twins. TCRdb reanalysed the 5' RACE reads using MiXCR and keeps one entry per CDR3 protein. The repertoire consists of 1.5 million to 2 million distinct CDR3 sequences, with under 35% occurring once and the leading ten covering about 0.25%. Sequenced sample: cord blood. These receptors originate from a newborn girl in good health.

This clonotype was seen more than once but under ten times. The V and J genes are TRBV9 and TRBJ2-2; D gene ambiguous. Per germline, CDR1 SGDLS and CDR2 YYNGEE. Trimming removed 4 bases from V and 4 bases from J, with 5 bases in between. This CDR3 is built from 12 residues. The CDR3: CASSPPTGELFF. The CDR3 coding sequence is TGTGCCAGCAGCCCGCCCACCGGGGAGCTGTTTTTT.

This clonotype was picked up a small number of times. The chain joins TRBV7-2 to TRBJ2-1; TRBD2 aligns across 11 bases. The CDR3 is made up of 17 amino acids. Germline V gene sequence: CDR1 SGHTA, CDR2 FQGNSA. Trimming took 1 base from V and 4 from J; bases not matched to a gene: 6. CDR3 DNA: TGTGCCAGCAGCTTAGGGACTAGCGGGCCCTTTTACAATGAGCAGTTCTTC. This encodes CASSLGTSGPFYNEQFF.

This clonotype was picked up a small number of times. The chain is built from TRBV14 and TRBJ2-5, with 7 bases lining up with TRBD1. Trimming removed 4 bases from V and 4 bases from J; junction bases left unmatched: 9. Germline values: CDR1 SGHDN, CDR2 FVKESK. This CDR3 comprises 15 residues. CDR3 DNA: TGTGCCAGCAGCCTATGGACAGGTGGAGGAGAGACCCAGTACTTC. It codes for CASSLWTGGGETQYF.

The chain recombines TRBV4-2 with TRBJ2-1; 10 nucleotides match TRBD2. There are 17 residues in the CDR3. Germline-derived CDR1 and CDR2 are LGHNA and YNFKEQ. With V trimmed by 2 bases and J by 7 bases, 11 bases remained unmatched. The CDR3 spells CASSQIDRAGGENEQFF. The DNA for the CDR3 is TGTGCCAGCAGCCAAATTGATCGAGCGGGAGGGGAGAATGAGCAGTTCTTC.

The chain carries TRBV20-1 and TRBJ1-5; D is unclear. This CDR3 spans 15 amino acids. Trimming removed 6 bases from V and 1 base from J, with 16 bases in between. Germline V gene data show CDR1 as DFQATT and CDR2 as SNEGSKA (reference sequence). CDR3: CSALPLRVSNQPQHF. CDR3 nucleotides: TGCAGTGCCCTCCCGTTGCGGGTCAGCAATCAGCCCCAGCATTTT.

This clonotype occurred a few times. V gene TRBV15 combines with J gene TRBJ2-5; the D gene is possibly TRBD2 (5 bases). The CDR3 runs 14 residues. The germline V gene encodes CDR1 LNHNV and CDR2 YYDKDF (reference sequence). Trimming shortened V by 1 base and J by 2 bases, and 8 bases separated the two germline ends. The CDR3 DNA is TGTGCCACCAGCAGAGGGACTTTGCAAGAGACCCAGTACTTC. Its protein product is CATSRGTLQETQYF.

This chain connects TRBV21-1 to TRBJ2-3; the DNA was not compared with TRBD1, the D call given in the table. TRBV21-1 is a known pseudogene. This CDR3 has 17 residues. In nucleotides, the CDR3 is TGTGCCAGCAGGCTAAATCCCGGGGACAACTCCACAGATACGCAGTATTTT. It specifies CASRLNPGDNSTDTQYF.

Only a few counts were recorded for this clonotype. CDR3 residues: CATSEPGTTNYNEQFF. CDR3 in DNA: TGTGCCACCAGTGAGCCCGGGACTACCAACTACAATGAGCAGTTCTTC. This chain connects TRBV24-1 to TRBJ2-1, with 7 bases lining up with TRBD2. This CDR3 contains 16 residues. V was clipped by 4 bases and J by 3 bases; unmatched bases: 8. Looked up from germline, CDR1 is KGHDR and CDR2 is SFDVKD.

This rearrangement joins TRBV28 to TRBJ2-1, with no clear D. Germline CDR1 reads MDHEN; CDR2 reads SYDVKM. CDR3 size: 14 residues. Trimming removed 2 bases from V and 4 bases from J, with 9 bases in between. In DNA form, the CDR3 reads TGTGCCAGCAGTTTAACGACTGTTTACAATGAGCAGTTCTTC. Translating it yields CASSLTTVYNEQFF. Complete variable domain (other parts from reference TRBV28 and TRBJ2-1): DVKVTQSSRYLVKRTGEKVFLECVQDMDHENMFWYRQDPGLGLRLIYFSYDVKMKEKGDIPEGYSVSREKKERFSLILESASTNQTSMYLCASSLTTVYNEQFFGPGTRLTVL.

Turning to this clonotype: Given a much more abundant clone one base away, this may be a read error. The V call is TRBV28, the J call TRBJ2-5; D remains unclear. This CDR3 region has 13 residues. CDR1 and CDR2 from the germline V gene are MDHEN and SYDVKM. CDR3 coding DNA: TGTGCCAGCACACAGAGCTGGCAAGAAACCCAGTACTTC. Translating gives CASTQSWQETQYF.

This clonotype was observed a handful of times. The chain carries TRBV5-1 and TRBJ2-1, with 10 bases aligning to TRBD2. The CDR3 extends over 16 amino acids. Trimming removed 9 bases from V and 6 bases from J; junction bases left unmatched: 15. The germline CDR1 and CDR2 sequences are SGHRS and YFSETQ. The CDR3 protein is CATNRGVSGRSNEQFF. In DNA, the CDR3 is TGCGCCACCAACCGGGGGGTTAGCGGGAGGAGCAATGAGCAGTTCTTC.

This clonotype has a handful of counts. The chain links TRBV29-1 to TRBJ2-5; D ambiguous. The length of the CDR3 is 12 residues. Trimming pared 2 bases from V and 11 bases from J, leaving 15 bases between. Germline-derived CDR1 and CDR2 are SQVTM and ANQGSEA. The CDR3 DNA reads TGCAGCGTTGAACAGGCGAACAATGAGCAGTACTTC. Its protein product is CSVEQANNEQYF.

The V call is TRBV3-1, the J call TRBJ2-1, with TRBD2 as a possible D gene (6 bases). V was cut by 2 bases and J by 2 bases, with 13 bases left in between. Germline lookup yields CDR1 LGHDT and CDR2 YNNKEL (reference sequence). There are 16 residues in the CDR3. CDR3 in DNA: TGTGCCAGCAGCCAATTTCTCGCGGGGACCTACAATGAGCAGTTCTTC. It codes for CASSQFLAGTYNEQFF.

The chain combines TRBV20-1 with TRBJ1-5; 10 positions match TRBD1. Germline-derived CDR1 and CDR2 are DFQATT and SNEGSKA (reference sequence). CDR3 size: 15 residues. V gave up 6 bases and J gave up 3 bases; unmatched junction bases: 8. CDR3 residues: CSAKGTGAFNQPQHF. The CDR3 bases are TGCAGTGCCAAAGGGACAGGGGCTTTCAATCAGCCCCAGCATTTT.

The chain recombines TRBV28 with TRBJ2-7; 8 positions agree with TRBD1. Germline CDR1 MDHEN, CDR2 SYDVKM. V gave up 6 bases and J gave up 0 bases; unmatched junction bases: 7. The length of the CDR3 is 15 residues. The CDR3, as DNA: TGTGCCAGCAGACCAGGGGGCAGGAGCTCCTACGAGCAGTACTTC. Its translation is CASRPGGRSSYEQYF.

This clonotype was counted once. The chain uses TRBV29-1 and TRBJ2-3; possible D gene TRBD2, 6 bases. Germline assignment: CDR1 SQVTM and CDR2 ANQGSEA. The CDR3 is 14 amino acids. Between the trimmed V and J ends, which lost 7 bases and 5 bases, there was a span of 19 bases. CDR3 region: CSAAVGGEGDTQYF. In nucleotides, the CDR3 is TGCAGCGCCGCCGTCGGGGGAGAGGGAGATACGCAGTATTTT.

The table lists this clonotype with a count of one. The V gene is TRBV27, the J gene TRBJ2-2; 12 bases fit TRBD2. In germline, CDR1 is MNHEY, CDR2 SMNVEV (reference sequence). The CDR3 runs to 17 residues. The V and J ends lost 10 bases and 4 bases, in that order; junction bases with no gene match: 13. CDR3 sequence (DNA): TGTGCCACCCAAAGTCCCTGGACTAGCGGGACCACCGGGGAGCTGTTTTTT. Amino acids: CATQSPWTSGTTGELFF.

The table lists this clonotype with a few counts. The J gene is TRBJ1-2, the V gene TRBV20-1; maybe TRBD1 (6 bases). Trimming took off 4 bases at V and 6 bases at J, with 21 bases between the two ends. This CDR3 is built from 15 residues. The V gene's germline CDR1 is DFQATT and CDR2 SNEGSKA (reference sequence). The CDR3 DNA reads as TGCAGTGCTAAGCCCCCAACCGGGACAACGGATGGCTACACCTTC. Encoded protein: CSAKPPTGTTDGYTF.

The V call is TRBV13, the J call TRBJ2-1; TRBD1 matches 9 bases. Germline assignment: CDR1 PRHDT and CDR2 FYEKMQ (reference sequence). J lost 2 bases, V lost 5 bases, and 13 bases had no gene match. CDR3 length: 18 residues. CDR3 in DNA: TGTGCCAGCAGCCAAACCGTTAACAGGGGGCGAACCTACAATGAGCAGTTCTTC. Translation gives CASSQTVNRGRTYNEQFF. Filled out from reference TRBV13 and TRBJ2-1, the complete variable domain reads AAGVIQSPRHLIKEKRETATLKCYPIPRHDTVYWYQQGPGQDPQFLISFYEKMQSDKGSIPDRFSAQQFSDYHSELNMSSLELGDSALYFCASSQTVNRGRTYNEQFFGPGTRLTVL.

This clonotype was observed at least ten times. The chain employs TRBV6-5 and TRBJ2-7; 7 positions agree with TRBD2. V dropped 2 bases and J dropped 2; count of bases not matched to a gene: 0. The CDR3 sequence is 13 residues long. Germline CDR1 reads MNHEY; CDR2 reads SVGAGI. The CDR3 region is CASSYGRAYEQYF. For the CDR3, the DNA is TGTGCCAGCAGTTACGGGAGGGCCTACGAGCAGTACTTC.

The table lists this clonotype with a few counts. Given a much more abundant clone one base away, this may be a read error. This sequence joins TRBV3-1 and TRBJ2-7; D not resolved. The CDR3 has 14 residues. Deletions cut 2 bases from V and 0 bases from J, with 8 bases between. Germline V gene lookup returns CDR1 LGHDT and CDR2 YNNKEL (reference sequence). CDR3 loop: CASSQHRSSYEQYF. The CDR3 region has the DNA TGTGCCAGCAGCCAACATAGGAGCTCCTACGAGCAGTACTTC.

The J gene is TRBJ2-1, the V gene TRBV7-8, with a tentative D call TRBD2 (6 bases). The CDR3 contains 15 residues. V was pared by 4 bases and J by 3 bases, with 13 bases between. CDR1 and CDR2 from the germline V gene are SGHVS and FQNEAQ. CDR3 DNA sequence: TGTGCCAGCAGCTCCCTAGTCGGGGGCTACAATGAGCAGTTCTTC. This encodes CASSSLVGGYNEQFF.

The chain links TRBV4-2 to TRBJ1-3, with TRBD1 as a possible D gene (5 bases). The CDR3 totals 14 residues. Trimming stripped 0 bases from V and 4 bases from J, with 7 bases between. In germline, CDR1 is LGHNA, CDR2 YNFKEQ. The CDR3 spells CASSQEQAGNTIYF. CDR3 bases: TGTGCCAGCAGCCAAGAACAGGCCGGAAACACCATATATTTT.

The chain has TRBV6-6 and TRBJ1-1, with no clear D. CDR3 length equals 11 residues. CDR1 is MNHNY and CDR2 is SVGAGI in the germline V gene (reference sequence). Trimming left V 3 bases short and J 10 bases short, with 9 bases between. Written as DNA, the CDR3 is TGTGCCAGCAGTTATAGGGATGGAGCTTTCTTT. Translation gives CASSYRDGAFF.

The V and J genes are TRBV5-1 and TRBJ2-1, with D hard to call. V was shortened by 9 bases and J by 4 bases, with 14 bases between the two germline ends. The CDR3 is 13 amino acids. CDR1 and CDR2 (germline): SGHRS, YFSETQ. CDR3 residues: CATRSAFYNEQFF. CDR3 coding DNA: TGCGCCACCCGGTCGGCTTTTTACAATGAGCAGTTCTTC.